This T cell receptor (beta chain) was recovered during a study of cytomegalovirus exposure and HLA in healthy donors. Study-wide results and limits: Data from an earlier analysis indicated that most TCR beta V segments were productive either about 90% or about 30% of the time. 87-base-pair reads could not separate some V segments, including TRBV6-2 and TRBV6-3. The listing of 150 to 200 TCR beta chains classed them as cytomegalovirus-associated.

The CDR3 totals 14 residues. Germline assignment: CDR1 SNHLY and CDR2 FYNNEI. The V segment lost 8 bases and the J segment 8 bases; nucleotides outside the gene matches: 11. The PCR ran on 60 Vbeta and 13 Jbeta primers. Using immunoSEQ multiplex PCR, the repertoire was profiled, and TCRdb retains in-frame clones only, with some absent. This sample's table reports approximately 75,000 clones. As concerns this clone: Its antigen is unidentified.

The V and J genes are TRBV2 and TRBJ2-4; 8 bases fit TRBD2. The sequence was obtained from a man between 40 and 49 years old in good health and CMV-seronegative. Sequenced input: PBMCs. CDR3 protein: CASCPGGVVDIQYF. The CDR3 DNA is TGTGCCAGCTGTCCGGGGGGGGTCGTGGACATTCAGTACTTC.